This T cell receptor beta chain was sequenced for a study of glioma-infiltrating T cells after dendritic cell vaccination. Isocitrate dehydrogenase mutation was absent in all glioblastoma patients. TCRdb's copy holds only in-frame clones and misses some; the assay was immunoSEQ multiplex PCR. The table lists 75,000 to 100,000 clones, roughly three quarters of them singletons. The CDR3 covers 15 residues. Germline V CDR1 and CDR2: SGHDT, YYEEEE. The V end lost 2 bases, the J end lost 6 bases, and 15 bases lay between the germline ends. The sample here was blood, taken before dendritic cell vaccination. The chain joins TRBV5-6 to TRBJ2-1; no definite D call. This receptor was taken from a human donor with glioblastoma. The CDR3 nucleotides read TGTGCCAGCAGCTTTCCTGTTTTGCGGATCAATGAGCAGTTCTTC. Amino acid sequence: CASSFPVLRINEQFF.